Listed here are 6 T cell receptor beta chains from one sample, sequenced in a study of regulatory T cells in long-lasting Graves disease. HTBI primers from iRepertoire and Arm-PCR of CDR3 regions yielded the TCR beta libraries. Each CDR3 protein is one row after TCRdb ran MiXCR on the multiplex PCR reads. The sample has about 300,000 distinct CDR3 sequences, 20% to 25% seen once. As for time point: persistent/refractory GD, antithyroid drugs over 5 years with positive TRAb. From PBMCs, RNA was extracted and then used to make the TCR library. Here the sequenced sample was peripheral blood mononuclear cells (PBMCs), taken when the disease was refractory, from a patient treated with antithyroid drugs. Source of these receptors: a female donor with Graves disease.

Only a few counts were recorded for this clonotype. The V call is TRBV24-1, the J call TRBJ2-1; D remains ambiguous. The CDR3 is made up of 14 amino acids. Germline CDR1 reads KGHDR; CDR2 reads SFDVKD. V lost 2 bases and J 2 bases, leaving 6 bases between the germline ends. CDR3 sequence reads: CATSDSRPYNEQFF. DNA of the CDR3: TGTGCCACCAGTGATTCTCGGCCCTACAATGAGCAGTTCTTC.

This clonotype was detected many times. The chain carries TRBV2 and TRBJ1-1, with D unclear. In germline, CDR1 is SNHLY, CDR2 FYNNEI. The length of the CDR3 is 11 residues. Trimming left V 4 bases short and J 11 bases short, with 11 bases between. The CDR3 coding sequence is TGTGCCAGCAGTGTTGGGGTGGGGGCTTTCTTT. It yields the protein CASSVGVGAFF. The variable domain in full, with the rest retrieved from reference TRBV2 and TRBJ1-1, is EPEVTQTPSHQVTQMGQEVILRCVPISNHLYFYWYRQILGQKVEFLVSFYNNEISEKSEIFDDQFSVERPDGSNFTLKIRSTKLEDSAMYFCASSVGVGAFFGQGTRLTVV.

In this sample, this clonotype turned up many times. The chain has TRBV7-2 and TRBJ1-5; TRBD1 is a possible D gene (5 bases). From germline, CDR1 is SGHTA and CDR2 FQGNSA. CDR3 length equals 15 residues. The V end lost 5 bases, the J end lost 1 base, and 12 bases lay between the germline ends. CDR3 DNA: TGTGCCAGCAGCGTTTCCACAGGCAGCAATCAGCCCCAGCATTTT. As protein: CASSVSTGSNQPQHF.

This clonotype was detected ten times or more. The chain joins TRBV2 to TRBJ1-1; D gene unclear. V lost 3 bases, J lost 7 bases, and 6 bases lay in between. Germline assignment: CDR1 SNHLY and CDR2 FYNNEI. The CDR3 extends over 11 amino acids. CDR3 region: CASSDSREAFF. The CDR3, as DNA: TGTGCCAGCAGTGATTCCCGTGAAGCTTTCTTT. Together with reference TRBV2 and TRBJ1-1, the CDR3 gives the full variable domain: EPEVTQTPSHQVTQMGQEVILRCVPISNHLYFYWYRQILGQKVEFLVSFYNNEISEKSEIFDDQFSVERPDGSNFTLKIRSTKLEDSAMYFCASSDSREAFFGQGTRLTVV.

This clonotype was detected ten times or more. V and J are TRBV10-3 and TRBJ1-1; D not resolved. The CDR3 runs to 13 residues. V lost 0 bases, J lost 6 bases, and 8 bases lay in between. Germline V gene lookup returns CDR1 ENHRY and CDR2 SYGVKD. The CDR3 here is CAISESVAPEAFF. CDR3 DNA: TGTGCCATCAGTGAGTCAGTAGCCCCTGAAGCTTTCTTT.

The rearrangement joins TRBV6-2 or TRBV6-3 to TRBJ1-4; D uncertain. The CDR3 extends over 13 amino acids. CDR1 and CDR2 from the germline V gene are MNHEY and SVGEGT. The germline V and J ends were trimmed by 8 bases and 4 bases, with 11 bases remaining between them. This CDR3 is CASGDSNNEKLFF. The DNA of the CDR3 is TGTGCCAGCGGCGACTCGAATAATGAAAAACTGTTTTTT.